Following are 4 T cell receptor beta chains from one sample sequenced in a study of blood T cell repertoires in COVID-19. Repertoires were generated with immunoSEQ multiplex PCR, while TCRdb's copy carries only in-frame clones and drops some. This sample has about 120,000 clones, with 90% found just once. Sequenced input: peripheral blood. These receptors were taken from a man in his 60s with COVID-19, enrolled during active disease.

The CDR3 reads CASTGGWPQHF. Here the CDR3 DNA reads TGTGCCAGCACAGGAGGATGGCCCCAGCATTTT. V and J are TRBV28 and TRBJ1-5, with no clear D. CDR1 and CDR2 from the germline V gene are MDHEN and SYDVKM. CDR3 length equals 11 residues. Trimming cost V 7 bases and J 9 bases, with 10 bases left between them.

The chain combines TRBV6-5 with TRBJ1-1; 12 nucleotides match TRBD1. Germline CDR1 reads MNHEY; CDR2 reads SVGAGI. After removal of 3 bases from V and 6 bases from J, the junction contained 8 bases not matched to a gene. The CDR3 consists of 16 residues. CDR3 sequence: CASSYSGQGALAEAFF. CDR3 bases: TGTGCCAGCAGTTATTCGGGACAGGGGGCGTTGGCTGAAGCTTTCTTT.

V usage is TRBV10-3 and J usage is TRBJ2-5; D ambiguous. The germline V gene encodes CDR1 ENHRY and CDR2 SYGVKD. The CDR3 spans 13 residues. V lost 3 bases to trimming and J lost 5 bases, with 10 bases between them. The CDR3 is CAISDATRETQYF. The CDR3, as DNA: TGTGCCATCAGTGACGCGACCAGGGAGACCCAGTACTTC.

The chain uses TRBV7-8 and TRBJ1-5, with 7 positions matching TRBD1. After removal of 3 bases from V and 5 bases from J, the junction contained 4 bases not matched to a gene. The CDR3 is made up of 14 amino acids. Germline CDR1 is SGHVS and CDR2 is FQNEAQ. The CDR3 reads CASSFSGGYQPQHF. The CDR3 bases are TGTGCCAGCAGCTTCTCAGGGGGTTATCAGCCCCAGCATTTT.